The present T cell receptor beta chain was sequenced within a study of beta chain features in type 1 diabetes. Study-wide results and caveats: TCRB CDR3 length was moderately but significantly reduced in all four CD4+ subsets of Type 1 diabetes patients. Whether TCRB rearrangement is influenced by HLA type went unresolved here. PCR might favor shorter templates, but any such skew would affect patients and controls equally. A greater similarity of naive, central memory and Treg TCRB repertoires was seen among patients than among healthy donors.

About this clone: Its target is not known.

The study reverse transcribed the entire isolated RNA, so it sequenced expressed TCRB transcripts. TCRdb's table, derived via immunoSEQ multiplex PCR, lists solely in-frame clones and lacks some. The sample contains about 150,000 clones, over 9% of which appear only once. Germline CDR1 SNHLY, CDR2 FYNNEI. CDR3 length equals 20 residues. V was trimmed by 0 bases and J by 0 bases, leaving 22 bases between them. The sample consisted of central memory CD4+ T cells from blood. The rearrangement links TRBV2 to TRBJ2-3; unclear D gene. This receptor was identified in a man aged 25-40 years with type 1 diabetes. DNA for the CDR3: TGTGCCAGCAGTGAAGCCGATAGCTATATAGCCGTCTCTAGCACAGATACGCAGTATTTT. Translated, it gives CASSEADSYIAVSSTDTQYF.